This T cell receptor beta chain stems from a study of T-cell reconstitution after alpha-beta-depleted transplantation in children. It was with unique molecular identifiers that the TCRbeta library was prepared. In TCRdb, the PCR reads were re-called with MiXCR into one record per CDR3 protein. The table has about half a million distinct CDR3 sequences, around 13% seen once. V was clipped by 2 bases and J by 9 bases, with 18 bases between them. The germline gives CDR1 SGDLS, CDR2 YYNGEE. The CDR3 covers 14 residues. The receptor comes from a human donor who donated a stem cell graft to a child with combined immunodeficiency. The V and J genes are TRBV9 and TRBJ2-7, with D tentatively TRBD1 or TRBD2 (5 bases each). The specimen comprised PBMCs from the stem cell graft donor, sampled from the stem cell graft. This chain's CDR3 is CASSVAFGAFVQYF. For the CDR3, the DNA is TGTGCCAGCAGCGTGGCCTTCGGGGCTTTTGTGCAGTACTTC.